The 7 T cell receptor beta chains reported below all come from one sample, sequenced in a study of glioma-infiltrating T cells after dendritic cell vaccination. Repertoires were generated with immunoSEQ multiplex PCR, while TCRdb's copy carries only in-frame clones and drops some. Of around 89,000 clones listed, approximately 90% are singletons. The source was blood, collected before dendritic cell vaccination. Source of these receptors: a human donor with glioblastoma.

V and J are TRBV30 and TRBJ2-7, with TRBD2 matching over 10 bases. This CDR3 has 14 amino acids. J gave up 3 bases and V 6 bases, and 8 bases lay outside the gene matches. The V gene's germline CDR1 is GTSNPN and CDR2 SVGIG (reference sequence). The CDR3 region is CACVKREGIYEQYF. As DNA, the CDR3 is TGTGCCTGCGTAAAGCGGGAGGGGATCTACGAGCAGTACTTC.

CDR3 amino acids: CASSTHTGGNTQYF. Written as DNA, the CDR3 is TGTGCCAGCAGTACCCATACGGGGGGAAATACGCAGTATTTT. V is TRBV7-3 and J is TRBJ2-3; 7 positions match TRBD2. The germline gives CDR1 SGHTA, CDR2 FQGTGA. Trimming at V came to 6 bases and at J to 7 bases, leaving 10 bases not matched to a gene. CDR3 size: 14 residues. Full variable domain (missing parts from reference TRBV7-3 and TRBJ2-3): GAGVSQTPSNKVTEKGKYVELRCDPISGHTALYWYRQSLGQGPEFLIYFQGTGAADDSGLPNDRFFAVRPEGSVSTLKIQRTERGDSAVYLCASSTHTGGNTQYFGPGTRLTVL.

For the CDR3, the DNA is TGCAGCGTCATTAGCGGGATCCTCCCCGAGACCCAGTACTTC. Its translation: CSVISGILPETQYF. The chain has TRBV29-1 and TRBJ2-5, with 8 nucleotides matching TRBD2. The CDR3 is made up of 14 amino acids. V shed 6 bases and J 5 bases; nucleotides not matched to a gene: 11. Germline-derived CDR1 and CDR2 are SQVTM and ANQGSEA.

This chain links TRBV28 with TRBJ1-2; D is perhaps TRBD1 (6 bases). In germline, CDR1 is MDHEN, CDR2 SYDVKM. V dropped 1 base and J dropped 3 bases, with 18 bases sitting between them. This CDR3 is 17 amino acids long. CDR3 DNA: TGTGCCAGCAGTTTATTGAGGTCCGGACAGTTGGACTATGGCTACACCTTC. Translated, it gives CASSLLRSGQLDYGYTF.

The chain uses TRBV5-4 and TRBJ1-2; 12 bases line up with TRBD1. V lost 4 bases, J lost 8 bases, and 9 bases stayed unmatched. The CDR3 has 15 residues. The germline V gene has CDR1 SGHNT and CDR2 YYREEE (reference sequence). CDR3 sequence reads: CASSRGQGAGEGYTF. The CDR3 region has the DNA TGTGCCAGCAGCCGGGGACAGGGGGCAGGCGAAGGCTACACCTTC.

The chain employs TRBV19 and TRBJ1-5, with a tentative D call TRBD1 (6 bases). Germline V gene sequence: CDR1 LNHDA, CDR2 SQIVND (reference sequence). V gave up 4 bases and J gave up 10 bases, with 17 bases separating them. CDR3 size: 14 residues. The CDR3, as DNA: TGTGCCAGTAGTAGACGGCAGGGAGGGGGACCCCAGCATTTT. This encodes CASSRRQGGGPQHF.

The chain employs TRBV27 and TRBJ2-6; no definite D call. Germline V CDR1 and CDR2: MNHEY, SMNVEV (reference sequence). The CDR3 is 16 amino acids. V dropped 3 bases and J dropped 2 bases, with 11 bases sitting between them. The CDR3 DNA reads TGTGCCAGCAGTTTCCATCGAGAACCTGGGGCCAACGTCCTGACTTTC. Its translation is CASSFHREPGANVLTF.